Following are 6 T cell receptor beta chains from one sample sequenced in a study of T cell responses to AZD1222 COVID-19 vaccine. Profiled with immunoSEQ multiplex PCR; TCRdb holds only in-frame clones, not every one. The table shows some 130,000 clones, with 90% occurring only once. Sample: peripheral blood, taken on day 0 of AZD1222 vaccination. The receptors were sampled from an adult in good health.

The chain joins TRBV6-5 to TRBJ2-3; D call uncertain. Deletions cut 10 bases from V and 0 bases from J, with 11 bases between. Germline V lookup: CDR1 MNHEY, CDR2 SVGAGI. The CDR3 sequence is 13 residues long. The CDR3 loop is CAIRQASTDTQYF. CDR3 in DNA: TGTGCCATCAGGCAGGCAAGCACAGATACGCAGTATTTT.

The chain recombines TRBV5-1 with TRBJ2-3, with 8 bases that match TRBD2. CDR1 and CDR2 (germline): SGHRS, YFSETQ. The ends lost 4 bases at V and 4 bases at J; junction bases unmatched: 8. The CDR3 runs 15 residues. The CDR3: CASSASPGGADTQYF. The CDR3 nucleotides are TGCGCCAGCAGCGCGAGCCCCGGGGGGGCAGATACGCAGTATTTT.

The chain employs TRBV4-3 and TRBJ2-7; 12 bases are shared with TRBD1. The germline CDR1 and CDR2 sequences are LGHNA and YSLEER. The CDR3 consists of 15 residues. The V gene end was trimmed by 0 bases and the J gene end by 5 bases; junction bases not matched to a gene: 2. CDR3 protein: CASSQEGQGADEQYF. CDR3 DNA sequence: TGCGCCAGCAGCCAAGAGGGACAGGGGGCAGACGAGCAGTACTTC.

On this clone: At one of its ends the junction is not consistent with the germline gene, which may arise from a read error. This chain links TRBV6-4 with TRBJ1-1, with a weak D call TRBD1 (5 bases). Germline V gene lookup returns CDR1 MRHNA and CDR2 SNTAGT. The CDR3 has 15 residues. This chain's CDR3 is CASSHSTAPNTEAFF. The CDR3 DNA reads as TGTGCCAGCAGTCACTCGACAGCGCCTAACACTGAAGCTTTCTTT.

This chain connects TRBV7-8 to TRBJ1-4, with D possibly TRBD1 on 6 matching bases. This CDR3 region has 19 residues. The V end lost 6 bases, the J end lost 6 bases, and 29 bases lay between the germline ends. Per the germline V gene, CDR1 is SGHVS and CDR2 is FQNEAQ. The CDR3 DNA sequence: TGTGCCAGCAGATCCCCTTTCTCGCGGGGGCGAAAGTTCGATGAAAAACTGTTTTTT. This gives the protein CASRSPFSRGRKFDEKLFF.

The V and J genes are TRBV5-1 and TRBJ2-7; no clear D. CDR3 size: 12 residues. Per the germline V gene, CDR1 is SGHRS and CDR2 is YFSETQ. Trimming stripped 2 bases from V and 2 bases from J, with 5 bases between. The CDR3 nucleotides are TGCGCCAGCAGCTTCAACACCTACGAGCAGTACTTC. It is translated as CASSFNTYEQYF.